This TCR beta chain came from a study of blood T cell repertoires in COVID-19. Study in general: Some COVID-19 samples were acute and others convalescent; all came from the United States, Italy and Spain. Nucleic acid was either cDNA or gDNA, and it came from T cells, B-cell-depleted T cells, or PBMCs.

As originally analysed: The assay estimated nucleated cells by amplifying reference gene primers. Measured with immunoSEQ multiplex PCR; TCRdb has only the in-frame clones, and not every one. Clone size and the V and J calls come from that table; the DNA yielded D and trimming. The repertoire holds approximately 230,000 clones, with roughly 85% as singletons. Germline V lookup: CDR1 WNHNN, CDR2 SYGVQD (reference sequence). The CDR3 loop spans 16 amino acids. V lost 4 bases, J lost 1 base, and 13 bases lay in between. The clonotype comes from a man aged 18 to 30 with active or convalescent COVID-19. The V call is TRBV10-1, the J call TRBJ2-2, with D possibly matching TRBD2 (6 bases). Sequenced material: peripheral blood. CDR3 sequence reads: CASSVSGSQNTGELFF. DNA of the CDR3: TGCGCCAGCAGTGTTTCCGGGAGTCAGAACACCGGGGAGCTGTTTTTT.